This T cell receptor (beta chain) was captured by sequencing in a study of cytomegalovirus exposure and HLA in healthy donors. Germline V lookup: CDR1 LNHDA, CDR2 SQIVND (reference sequence). Trimming cost V 3 bases and J 3 bases; bases outside gene matches: 4. This CDR3 has 15 amino acids. Some clones are missing from TCRdb's copy, which holds only in-frame ones; the method was immunoSEQ multiplex PCR. The sample records 300,000 to 450,000 clones, 70% to 90% being singletons. This receptor was taken from a woman under 30 in good health and CMV-seronegative. This chain links TRBV19 with TRBJ2-3, with 9 nucleotides matching TRBD1. Input material: PBMCs. In DNA, the CDR3 is TGTGCCAGTAGTATTTGGGGACAGGGTACAGATACGCAGTATTTT. Translated: CASSIWGQGTDTQYF.